This T cell receptor (beta chain) was documented in a study of metastatic and nonmetastatic thyroid tumors. About the research overall: Repertoires from malignant and benign thyroid patients were compared across blood and tumor or nodule tissue.

Study-level findings and limits: Benign nodules reportedly had significantly lower TCR beta diversity than malignant thyroid tumors in blood and tumor.

Ahead of thyroid surgery, no patient had received treatment of any kind. As for this clone: What it binds is not known.

With MiXCR, TCRdb called clones anew from the PCR reads. The sample has roughly 90,000 clones; more than 13% are singletons. Germline V CDR1 and CDR2: GTSNPN, SVGIG (reference sequence). V was trimmed by 0 bases and J by 5 bases, leaving 17 bases between them. There are 15 residues in the CDR3. The source is a female donor with papillary thyroid cancer or a benign thyroid nodule (not recorded which). Some clones in this sample may be carry-over from other donors' samples. J is TRBJ2-7 and V is TRBV30; D call uncertain. The sequenced material came from blood. CDR3 in amino acids: CAWSVGELGGDEQYF. The CDR3 region has the DNA TGTGCCTGGAGTGTAGGAGAACTGGGTGGTGACGAGCAGTACTTC.